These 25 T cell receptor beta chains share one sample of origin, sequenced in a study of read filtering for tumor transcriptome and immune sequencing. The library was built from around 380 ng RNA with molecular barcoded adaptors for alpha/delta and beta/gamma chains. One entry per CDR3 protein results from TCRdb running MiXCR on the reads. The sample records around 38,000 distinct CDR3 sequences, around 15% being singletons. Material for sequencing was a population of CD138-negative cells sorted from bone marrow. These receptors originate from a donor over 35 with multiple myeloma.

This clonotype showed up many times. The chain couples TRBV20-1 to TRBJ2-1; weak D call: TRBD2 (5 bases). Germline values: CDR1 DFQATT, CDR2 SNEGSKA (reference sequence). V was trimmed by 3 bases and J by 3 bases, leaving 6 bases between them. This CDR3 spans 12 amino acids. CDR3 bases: TGCAGTGCTAGCGGGAACTACAATGAGCAGTTCTTC. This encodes CSASGNYNEQFF.

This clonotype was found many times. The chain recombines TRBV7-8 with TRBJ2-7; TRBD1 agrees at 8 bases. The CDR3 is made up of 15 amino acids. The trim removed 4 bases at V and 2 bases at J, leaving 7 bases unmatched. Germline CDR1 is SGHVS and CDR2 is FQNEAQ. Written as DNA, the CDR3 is TGTGCCAGCAGCTCCTGGACAGGGCTAACCTACGAGCAGTACTTC. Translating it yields CASSSWTGLTYEQYF.

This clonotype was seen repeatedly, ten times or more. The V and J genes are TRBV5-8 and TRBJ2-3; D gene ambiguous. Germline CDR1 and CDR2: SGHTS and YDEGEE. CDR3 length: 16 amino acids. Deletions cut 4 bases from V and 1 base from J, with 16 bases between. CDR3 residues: CASSPGGSWGTDTQYF. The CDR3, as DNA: TGTGCCAGCAGCCCAGGTGGTAGTTGGGGCACAGATACGCAGTATTTT.

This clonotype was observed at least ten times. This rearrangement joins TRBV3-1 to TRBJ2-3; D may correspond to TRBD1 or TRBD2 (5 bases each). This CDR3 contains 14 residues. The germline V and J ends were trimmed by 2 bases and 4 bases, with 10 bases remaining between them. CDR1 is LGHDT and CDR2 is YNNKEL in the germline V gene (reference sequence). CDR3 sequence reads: CASSQRRDADTQYF. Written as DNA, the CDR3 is TGTGCCAGCAGCCAACGCAGGGACGCAGATACGCAGTATTTT.

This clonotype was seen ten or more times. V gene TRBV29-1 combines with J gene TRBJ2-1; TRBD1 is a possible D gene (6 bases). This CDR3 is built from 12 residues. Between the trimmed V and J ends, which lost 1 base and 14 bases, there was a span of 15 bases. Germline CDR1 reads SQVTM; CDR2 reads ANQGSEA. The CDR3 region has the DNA TGCAGCGTTGAAGCTTTAGGCAGGGACAAGTTCTTC. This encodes CSVEALGRDKFF.

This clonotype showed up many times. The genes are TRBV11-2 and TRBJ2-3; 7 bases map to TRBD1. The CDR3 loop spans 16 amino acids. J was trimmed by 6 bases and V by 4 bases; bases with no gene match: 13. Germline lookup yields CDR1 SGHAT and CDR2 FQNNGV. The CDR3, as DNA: TGTGCCAGCAGCTCGCTGAGACAGGGTAGTGGTGATACGCAGTATTTT. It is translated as CASSSLRQGSGDTQYF. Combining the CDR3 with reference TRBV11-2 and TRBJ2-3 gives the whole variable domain EAGVAQSPRYKIIEKRQSVAFWCNPISGHATLYWYQQILGQGPKLLIQFQNNGVVDDSQLPKDRFSAERLKGVDSTLKIQPAKLEDSAVYLCASSSLRQGSGDTQYFGPGTRLTVL.

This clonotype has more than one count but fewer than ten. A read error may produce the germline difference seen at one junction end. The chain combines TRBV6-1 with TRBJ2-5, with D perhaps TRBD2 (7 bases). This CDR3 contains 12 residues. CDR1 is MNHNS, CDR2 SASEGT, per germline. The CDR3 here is CASRRGGEAQYF. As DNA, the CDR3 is TGTGCCAGCAGGAGGGGGGGAGAGGCCCAGTACTTC.

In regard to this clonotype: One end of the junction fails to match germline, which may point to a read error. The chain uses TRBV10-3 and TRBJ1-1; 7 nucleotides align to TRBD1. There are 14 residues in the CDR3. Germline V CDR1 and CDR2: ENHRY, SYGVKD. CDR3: CAIARQGANTEAFF. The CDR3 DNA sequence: TGTGCCATCGCGAGACAGGGAGCGAACACTGAGGCTTTCTTT.

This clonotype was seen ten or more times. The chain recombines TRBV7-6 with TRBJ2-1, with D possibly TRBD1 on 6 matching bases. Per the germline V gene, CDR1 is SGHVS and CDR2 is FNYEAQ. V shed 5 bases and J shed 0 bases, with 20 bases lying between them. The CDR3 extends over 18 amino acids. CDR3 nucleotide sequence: TGTGCCAGCAGCACCCGGGCCATAGGACAGAGCTCCTACAATGAGCAGTTCTTC. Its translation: CASSTRAIGQSSYNEQFF. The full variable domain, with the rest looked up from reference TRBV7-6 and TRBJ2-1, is GAGVSQSPRYKVTKRGQDVALRCDPISGHVSLYWYRQALGQGPEFLTYFNYEAQQDKSGLPNDRFSAERPEGSISTLTIQRTEQRDSAMYRCASSTRAIGQSSYNEQFFGPGTRLTVL.

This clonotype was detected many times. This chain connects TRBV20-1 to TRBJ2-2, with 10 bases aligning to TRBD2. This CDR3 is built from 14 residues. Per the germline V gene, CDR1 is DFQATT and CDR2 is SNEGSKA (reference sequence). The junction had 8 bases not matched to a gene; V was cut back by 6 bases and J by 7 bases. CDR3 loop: CSATLAGAGGELFF. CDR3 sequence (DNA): TGCAGTGCGACCCTAGCGGGAGCTGGCGGGGAGCTGTTTTTT.

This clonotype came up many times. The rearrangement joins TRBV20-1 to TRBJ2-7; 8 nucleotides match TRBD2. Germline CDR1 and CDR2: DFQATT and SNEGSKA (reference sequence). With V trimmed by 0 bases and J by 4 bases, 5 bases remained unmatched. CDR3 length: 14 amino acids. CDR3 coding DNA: TGCAGTGCTAGAGATAGCGGGAACAGGTACGAGCAGTACTTC. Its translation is CSARDSGNRYEQYF.

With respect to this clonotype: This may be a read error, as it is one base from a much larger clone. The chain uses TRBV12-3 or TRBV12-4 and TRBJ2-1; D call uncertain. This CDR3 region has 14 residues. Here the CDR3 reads CASSRAGSYNGQFF. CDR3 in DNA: TGTGCCAGCAGTCGGGCAGGCTCCTACAATGGGCAGTTCTTC.

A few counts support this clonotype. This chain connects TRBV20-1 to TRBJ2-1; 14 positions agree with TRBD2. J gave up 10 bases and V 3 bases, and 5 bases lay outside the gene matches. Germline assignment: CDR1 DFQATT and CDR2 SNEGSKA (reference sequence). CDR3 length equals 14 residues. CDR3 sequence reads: CSARGLAGVREQFF. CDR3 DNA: TGCAGTGCTAGGGGACTAGCGGGAGTCCGGGAGCAGTTCTTC.

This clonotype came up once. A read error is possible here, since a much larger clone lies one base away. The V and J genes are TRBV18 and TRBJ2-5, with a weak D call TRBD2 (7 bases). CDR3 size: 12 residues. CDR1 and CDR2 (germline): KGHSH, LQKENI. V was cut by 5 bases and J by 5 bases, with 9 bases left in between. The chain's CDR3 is CASSGRGETQYF. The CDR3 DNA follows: TGTGCCAGCTCAGGGAGGGGGGAGACCCAGTACTTC.

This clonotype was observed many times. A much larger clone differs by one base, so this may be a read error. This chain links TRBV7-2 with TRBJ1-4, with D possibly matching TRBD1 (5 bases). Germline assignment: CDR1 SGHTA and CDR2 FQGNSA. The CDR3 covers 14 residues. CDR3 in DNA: TGTGCCAGCAGCATGGGAGGGACTAAGGAAAAACTGTTTTTT. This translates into CASSMGGTKEKLFF.

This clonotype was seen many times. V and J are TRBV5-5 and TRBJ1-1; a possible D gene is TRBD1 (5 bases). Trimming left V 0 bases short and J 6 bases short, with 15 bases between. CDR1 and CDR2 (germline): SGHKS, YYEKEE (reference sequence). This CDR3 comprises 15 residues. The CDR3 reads CASSLGSRGVAEAFF. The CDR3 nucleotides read TGTGCCAGCAGCTTGGGAAGTCGGGGGGTGGCTGAAGCTTTCTTT.

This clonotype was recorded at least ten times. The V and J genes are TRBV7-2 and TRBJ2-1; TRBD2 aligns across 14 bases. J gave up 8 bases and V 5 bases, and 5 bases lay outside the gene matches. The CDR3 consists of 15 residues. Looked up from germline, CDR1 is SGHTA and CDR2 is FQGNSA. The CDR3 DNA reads TGTGCCAGCAGCGGGGGACTAGCGGGAGTCTATGAGCAGTTCTTC. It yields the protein CASSGGLAGVYEQFF.

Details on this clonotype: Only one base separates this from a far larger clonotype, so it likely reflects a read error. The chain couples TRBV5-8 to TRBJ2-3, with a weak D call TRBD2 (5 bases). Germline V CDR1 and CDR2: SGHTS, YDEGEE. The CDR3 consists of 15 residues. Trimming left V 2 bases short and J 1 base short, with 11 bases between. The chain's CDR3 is CASSLALVGTDTQYF. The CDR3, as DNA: TGTGCCAGCAGCTTAGCACTAGTTGGCACAGATACGCAGTATTTT.

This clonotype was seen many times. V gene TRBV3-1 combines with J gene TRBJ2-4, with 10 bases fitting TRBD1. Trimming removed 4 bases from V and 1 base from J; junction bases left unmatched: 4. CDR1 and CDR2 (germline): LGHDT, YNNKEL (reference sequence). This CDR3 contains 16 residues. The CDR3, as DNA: TGTGCCAGCAGCCCGACAGGGGGCAACGCCAAAAACATTCAGTACTTC. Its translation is CASSPTGGNAKNIQYF.

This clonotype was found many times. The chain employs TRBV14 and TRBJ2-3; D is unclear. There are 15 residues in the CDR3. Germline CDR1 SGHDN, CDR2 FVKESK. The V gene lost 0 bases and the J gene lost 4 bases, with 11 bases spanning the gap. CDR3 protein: CASSQDWAWADTQYF. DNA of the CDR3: TGTGCCAGCAGCCAAGATTGGGCGTGGGCAGATACGCAGTATTTT.

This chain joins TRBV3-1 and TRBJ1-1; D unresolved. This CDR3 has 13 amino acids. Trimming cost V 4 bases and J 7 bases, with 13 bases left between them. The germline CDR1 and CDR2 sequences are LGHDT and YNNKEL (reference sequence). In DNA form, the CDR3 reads TGTGCCAGCAGCCTCCGGACCCTGGGTGAAGCTTTCTTT. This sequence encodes CASSLRTLGEAFF. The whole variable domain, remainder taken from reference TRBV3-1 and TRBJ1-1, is DTAVSQTPKYLVTQMGNDKSIKCEQNLGHDTMYWYKQDSKKFLKIMFSYNNKELIINETVPNRFSPKSPDKAHLNLHINSLELGDSAVYFCASSLRTLGEAFFGQGTRLTVV.

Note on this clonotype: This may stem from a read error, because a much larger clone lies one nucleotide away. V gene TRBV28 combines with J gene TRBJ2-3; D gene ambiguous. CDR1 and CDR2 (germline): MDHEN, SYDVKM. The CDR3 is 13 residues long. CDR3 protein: CASGLVAPDTQYF. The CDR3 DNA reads TGTGCCAGCGGTTTAGTGGCTCCAGATACGCAGTATTTT.

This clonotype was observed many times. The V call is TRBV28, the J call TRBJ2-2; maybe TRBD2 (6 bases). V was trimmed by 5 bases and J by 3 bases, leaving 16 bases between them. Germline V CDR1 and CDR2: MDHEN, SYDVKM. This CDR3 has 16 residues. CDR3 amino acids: CASSTQGSGHTGELFF. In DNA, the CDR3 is TGTGCCAGCAGTACCCAGGGTAGCGGACACACCGGGGAGCTGTTTTTT. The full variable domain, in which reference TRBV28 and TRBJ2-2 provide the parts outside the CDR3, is DVKVTQSSRYLVKRTGEKVFLECVQDMDHENMFWYRQDPGLGLRLIYFSYDVKMKEKGDIPEGYSVSREKKERFSLILESASTNQTSMYLCASSTQGSGHTGELFFGEGSRLTVL.

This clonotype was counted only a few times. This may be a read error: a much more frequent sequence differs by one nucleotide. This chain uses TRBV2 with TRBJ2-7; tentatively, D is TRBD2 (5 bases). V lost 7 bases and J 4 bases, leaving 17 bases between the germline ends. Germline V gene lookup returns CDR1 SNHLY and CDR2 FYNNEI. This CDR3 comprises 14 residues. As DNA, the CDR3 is TGTGCCAGCAACTCCAGGACTGACCTTTACGAGCAGTACTTC. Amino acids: CASNSRTDLYEQYF.

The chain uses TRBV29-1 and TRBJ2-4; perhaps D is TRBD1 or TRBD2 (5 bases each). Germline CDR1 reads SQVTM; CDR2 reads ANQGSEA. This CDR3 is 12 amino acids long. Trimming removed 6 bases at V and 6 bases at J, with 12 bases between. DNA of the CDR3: TGCAGCGTAACCGGGACCGGAAACATTCAGTACTTC. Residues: CSVTGTGNIQYF. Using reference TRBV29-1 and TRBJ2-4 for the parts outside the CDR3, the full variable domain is SAVISQKPSRDICQRGTSLTIQCQVDSQVTMMFWYRQQPGQSLTLIATANQGSEATYESGFVIDKFPISRPNLTFSTLTVSNMSPEDSSIYLCSVTGTGNIQYFGAGTRLSVL.